Listed below are T cell receptor beta chains from one sample, sequenced in a study of blood T cell repertoires in COVID-19. The data were produced by immunoSEQ multiplex PCR, yet TCRdb's version contains in-frame clones alone and is incomplete. The table has around 230,000 clones, around 85% seen once; the top ten hold around 9.9%. The sequenced sample consisted of peripheral blood. Receptor source: an elderly woman with acute or convalescent COVID-19. The conserved cysteine and the conserved F or W are not part of the CDR3 here. Each record gives: D gene, V gene, CDR3 protein. D genes are given only for firm matches.

d_gene: TRBD1
v_gene: TRBV24-1
CDR3aa: ATSVPQGAQTDTQY

d_gene: TRBD1
v_gene: TRBV28
CDR3aa: ASSSLRQGTNEKLF

d_gene: NA
v_gene: TRBV28
CDR3aa: ASSLWATPQH

d_gene: NA
v_gene: TRBV27
CDR3aa: ASTSGTQLGEQY

d_gene: NA
v_gene: TRBV4-2
CDR3aa: ASGNLFGGVSNQPQH

d_gene: TRBD1
v_gene: TRBV10-3
CDR3aa: AISESRQGEEF

d_gene: NA
v_gene: TRBV28
CDR3aa: ASSLRSPLH

d_gene: NA
v_gene: TRBV9
CDR3aa: ASSVTEGTIPGGYT

d_gene: NA
v_gene: TRBV9
CDR3aa: ASSVSSF

d_gene: TRBD2
v_gene: TRBV2
CDR3aa: ASTLGLAYEQY

d_gene: TRBD1
v_gene: TRBV28
CDR3aa: ASSTGDRASYEQY

d_gene: TRBD2
v_gene: TRBV3-1/TRBV3-2
CDR3aa: ASSPGARGGIHNEQF

d_gene: NA
v_gene: TRBV5-6
CDR3aa: ASSFDIGSPLH

d_gene: TRBD1
v_gene: TRBV5-3
CDR3aa: ARSLGGDRDEKLF

d_gene: NA
v_gene: TRBV19
CDR3aa: ASRDSRGNTGELF

d_gene: NA
v_gene: TRBV29-1
CDR3aa: SVVQGMITDTQY

d_gene: TRBD2
v_gene: TRBV2
CDR3aa: ASGPSGVHYEQY

d_gene: TRBD1
v_gene: TRBV28
CDR3aa: ASSFSRGSHNEQF

d_gene: NA
v_gene: TRBV2
CDR3aa: ASSDRGGREAF

d_gene: TRBD1
v_gene: TRBV5-6
CDR3aa: ASRKDRGGYNEQF

d_gene: NA
v_gene: TRBV10-1
CDR3aa: ASAPGHLSTDTQY

d_gene: NA
v_gene: TRBV27
CDR3aa: ASSFSFATNEKLF

d_gene: NA
v_gene: TRBV28
CDR3aa: ASYGVQGPYEQY

d_gene: NA
v_gene: TRBV5-4
CDR3aa: ASSGRTENYGYT

d_gene: NA
v_gene: TRBV4-1
CDR3aa: ASSQVSGGNTEAF

d_gene: NA
v_gene: TRBV2
CDR3aa: ASSPAQNTGELF

d_gene: TRBD2
v_gene: TRBV2
CDR3aa: ASSSSGGNTGELF

d_gene: NA
v_gene: TRBV5-3
CDR3aa: ARSPAVTAWDTGELF

d_gene: TRBD2
v_gene: TRBV9
CDR3aa: ASSRLAGGHSTDTQY

d_gene: TRBD1
v_gene: TRBV5-4
CDR3aa: ASSPTDRGYGYT

d_gene: NA
v_gene: TRBV27
CDR3aa: ASSPREQRSSSPLH

d_gene: NA
v_gene: TRBV24-1
CDR3aa: ATSDAVDTQY

d_gene: NA
v_gene: TRBV24-1
CDR3aa: ATGSEDATDTQY

d_gene: TRBD1
v_gene: TRBV5-1
CDR3aa: ASSGTGAHNSPLH

d_gene: NA
v_gene: TRBV5-4
CDR3aa: ASILQPGGPLH

d_gene: NA
v_gene: TRBV5-6
CDR3aa: ASKLDQRDTEAF

d_gene: TRBD2
v_gene: TRBV11-2
CDR3aa: ASSSKGGGPYNEQF

d_gene: TRBD1
v_gene: TRBV5-8
CDR3aa: ASSQKKDRENEKLF

d_gene: TRBD1
v_gene: TRBV5-1
CDR3aa: ASSTGAGGASGYT

d_gene: TRBD1
v_gene: TRBV2
CDR3aa: ASKTDRVNTEAF

d_gene: NA
v_gene: TRBV2
CDR3aa: ASSATGQPRH

d_gene: NA
v_gene: TRBV2
CDR3aa: ASSRQGTDTQY